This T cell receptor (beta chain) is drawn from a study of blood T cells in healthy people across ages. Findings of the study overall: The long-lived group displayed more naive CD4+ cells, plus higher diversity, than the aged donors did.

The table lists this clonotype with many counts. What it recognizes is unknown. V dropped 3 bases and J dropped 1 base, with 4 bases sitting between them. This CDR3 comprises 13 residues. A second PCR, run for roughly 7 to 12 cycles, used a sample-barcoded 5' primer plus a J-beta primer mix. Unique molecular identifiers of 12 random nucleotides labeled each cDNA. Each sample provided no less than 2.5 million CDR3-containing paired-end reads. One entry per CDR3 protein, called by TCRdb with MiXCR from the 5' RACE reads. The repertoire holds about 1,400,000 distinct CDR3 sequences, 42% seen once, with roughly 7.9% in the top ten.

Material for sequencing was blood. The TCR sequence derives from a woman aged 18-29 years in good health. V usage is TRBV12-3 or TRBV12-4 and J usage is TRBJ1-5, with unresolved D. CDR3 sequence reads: CASSLGSNQPQHF. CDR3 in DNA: TGTGCCAGCAGTTTGGGGAGCAATCAGCCCCAGCATTTT.